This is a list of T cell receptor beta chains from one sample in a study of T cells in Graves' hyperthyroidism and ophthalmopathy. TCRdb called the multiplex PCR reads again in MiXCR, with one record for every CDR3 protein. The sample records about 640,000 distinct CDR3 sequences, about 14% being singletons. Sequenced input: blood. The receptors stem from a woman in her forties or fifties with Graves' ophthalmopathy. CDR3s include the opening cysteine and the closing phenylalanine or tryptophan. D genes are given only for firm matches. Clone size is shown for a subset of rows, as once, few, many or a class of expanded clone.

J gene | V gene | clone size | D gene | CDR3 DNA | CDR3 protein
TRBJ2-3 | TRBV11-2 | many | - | TGTGCCAGCAGCTTTGTAGGGTCGGGGACGCAGTATTTT | CASSFVGSGTQYF
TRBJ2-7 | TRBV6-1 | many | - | TGTGCCAGCAGTTCGATCCGCGGGGCACTTACCTACGAGCAGTACTTC | CASSSIRGALTYEQYF
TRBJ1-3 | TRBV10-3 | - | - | TGTGCCATCAGACAGGGCGCTGGAAACACCATATATTTT | CAIRQGAGNTIYF
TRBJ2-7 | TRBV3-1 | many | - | TGTGCCAGCAGCCGGGACTTATCCTCCTACGAGCAGTACTTC | CASSRDLSSYEQYF
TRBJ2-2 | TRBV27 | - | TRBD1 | TGTGCCAGCAGTACCGGGACAGGGGGTTCCGGGGAGCTGTTTTTT | CASSTGTGGSGELFF
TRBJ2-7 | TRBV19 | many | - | TGTGCCAGTAACCCCCTTGAAGCTGGGGTCGATGGCGAGCAGTACTTC | CASNPLEAGVDGEQYF
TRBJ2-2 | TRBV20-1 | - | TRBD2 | TGCAGTGCTAGCCTAGCGGGAGTGAACGGGGAGCTGTTTTTT | CSASLAGVNGELFF
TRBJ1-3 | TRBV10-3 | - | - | TGTGCCATCAGTGCAACCCGAGGGGACTCTGGAAACACCATATATTTT | CAISATRGDSGNTIYF
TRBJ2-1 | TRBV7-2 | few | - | TGTGCCAGCAGCTTACCGGGACGGAACTACAATGAGCAGTTCTTC | CASSLPGRNYNEQFF
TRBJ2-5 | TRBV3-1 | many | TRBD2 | TGTGCCAGCAGCCCAAGTAGCGGGGGGGAGACCCAGTACTTC | CASSPSSGGETQYF
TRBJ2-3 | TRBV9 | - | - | TGTGCCAGCAGCCGGACCACAGCGGGAGATACGCAGTATTTT | CASSRTTAGDTQYF
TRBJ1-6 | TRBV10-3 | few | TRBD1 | TGTGCCATCAGTGTGTTACCGGGACAGGGGTCTCTCCTCCACTTT | CAISVLPGQGSLLHF
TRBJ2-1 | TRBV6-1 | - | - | TGTGCCAGCAGAACGGCGGGATACAATGAGCAGTTCTTC | CASRTAGYNEQFF
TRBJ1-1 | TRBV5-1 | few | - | TGCGCCAGCGTGGGCCAGGCCACTGAAGCTTTCTTT | CASVGQATEAFF
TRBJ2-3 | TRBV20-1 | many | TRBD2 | TGCAGTGCTTCTAGCGGGAGGGCCCCTCCCACAGATACGCAGTATTTT | CSASSGRAPPTDTQYF
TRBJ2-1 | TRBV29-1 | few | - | TGCAGCGTTGAAGATCGTCCGGGGTGGGGCTCCTACAATGAGCAGTTCTTC | CSVEDRPGWGSYNEQFF
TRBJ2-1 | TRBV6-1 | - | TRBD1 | TGTGCCAGCAACAAGATGGGACAGGGGGCGAATGAGCAGTTCTTC | CASNKMGQGANEQFF
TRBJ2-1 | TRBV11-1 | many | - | TGTGCCAGCAGTAGACTAGTAGGTTATGAGCAGTTCTTC | CASSRLVGYEQFF
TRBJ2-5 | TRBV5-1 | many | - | TGCGCCAGCACCCCGGTGGGCGGTTTGGAGACCCAGTACTTC | CASTPVGGLETQYF
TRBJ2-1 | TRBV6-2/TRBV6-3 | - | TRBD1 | TGTGCCAGCAGAAAACTAGGGGGCCGATTGTCGGATGAGCAGTTCTTC | CASRKLGGRLSDEQFF
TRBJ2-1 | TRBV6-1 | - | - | TGTGCCAGCGCGGTAGCGGACGGTTACAATGAGCAGTTCTTC | CASAVADGYNEQFF
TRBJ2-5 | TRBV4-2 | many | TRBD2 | TGTGCCAGCAGCCAAGGGAGCGGGGACCAAGAGACCCAGTACTTC | CASSQGSGDQETQYF
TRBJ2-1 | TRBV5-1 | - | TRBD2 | TGCGCCAGCAGCATAGGGACTAGCGGAAAATACAATGAGCAGTTCTTC | CASSIGTSGKYNEQFF
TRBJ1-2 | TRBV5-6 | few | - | TGTGCCAGCAGCTACGACACAGGGTTACACACCTTC | CASSYDTGLHTF